These 24 T cell receptor beta chains originate from one sample sequenced in a study of blood T cells in healthy people across ages. A second PCR of roughly 7 to 11 cycles used a sample-barcoded 5' primer and a J-beta primer mix. MiXCR was run by TCRdb on the 5' RACE reads, yielding one entry per CDR3 protein. The table lists about 640,000 distinct CDR3 sequences, approximately 59% of them singletons. The sequencing sample was made of blood. The receptors stem from a man between 60 and 70 years old in good health.

This clonotype was seen a handful of times. CDR3 nucleotides: TGTGCCACCAGTGATGGAGTGGGAGGCTACACCTTC. Its translation is CATSDGVGGYTF. The chain combines TRBV24-1 with TRBJ1-2; no firm D call. CDR1 is KGHDR, CDR2 SFDVKD, per germline. The CDR3 covers 12 residues. Between the trimmed V and J ends, which lost 3 bases and 8 bases, there was a span of 9 bases.

The rearrangement links TRBV10-3 to TRBJ2-5, with TRBD1 matching over 8 bases. With the DNA end fitting TRBJ2-7 better, the J assignment may be wrong. The CDR3 contains 13 residues. Per the germline V gene, CDR1 is ENHRY and CDR2 is SYGVKD. The CDR3 DNA reads as TGTGCCATCAGTTCCGGACAGGGCTACGAGCAGTACTTC. Its translation: CAISSGQGYEQYF.

The chain carries TRBV2 and TRBJ1-2, with TRBD1 identical over 9 bases. The CDR3 totals 13 residues. Per the germline V gene, CDR1 is SNHLY and CDR2 is FYNNEI. V was pared by 9 bases and J by 8 bases, with 10 bases of the junction left unmatched. The CDR3 nucleotides read TGTGCCAGTGAGACGGGACAGGGAAACGGCTACACCTTC. Translation gives CASETGQGNGYTF.

This chain connects TRBV24-1 to TRBJ2-3; 8 nucleotides line up with TRBD2. V lost 4 bases and J lost 14; bases outside the gene matches: 16. The CDR3 contains 15 residues. Germline-derived CDR1 and CDR2 are KGHDR and SFDVKD. CDR3 sequence (DNA): TGTGCCACCAGTGACCTCGCCAGTTTCGGGACTAGATGGTATTTT. This codes for CATSDLASFGTRWYF.

V usage is TRBV19 and J usage is TRBJ1-5; D is undetermined. Trimming stripped 3 bases from V and 3 bases from J, with 9 bases between. The CDR3 consists of 14 residues. Germline V gives CDR1 LNHDA, CDR2 SQIVND (reference sequence). The CDR3 spells CASSIVGLNQPQHF. In DNA, the CDR3 is TGTGCCAGTAGTATTGTCGGGCTCAATCAGCCCCAGCATTTT.

The rearrangement links TRBV28 to TRBJ2-7, with D possibly TRBD1 on 5 matching bases. The J call may be wrong; the DNA end is better matched by TRBJ2-5. Germline V CDR1 and CDR2: MDHEN, SYDVKM. The CDR3 extends over 15 amino acids. The CDR3 region is CASSPPGRVGETQYF. The CDR3 DNA is TGTGCCAGCAGCCCCCCCGGCAGGGTAGGAGAGACCCAGTACTTC.

Turning to this clonotype: A single base separates this from a much larger clone, so it may be a read error. The V gene is TRBV6-6, the J gene TRBJ1-6; TRBD1 agrees at 9 bases. The germline gives CDR1 MNHNY, CDR2 SVGAGI (reference sequence). The CDR3 length is 16 residues. Here the CDR3 reads CASRDGGTGNNSPFHF. The CDR3 nucleotides are TGTGCCAGCAGAGATGGAGGGACAGGGAATAATTCACCCTTCCACTTT.

As regards this clonotype: Compared with germline, one end of the junction differs, possibly owing to a read error. The J gene is TRBJ1-4, the V gene TRBV5-1; weak D call: TRBD1 (6 bases). The CDR3 runs 16 residues. Germline V gene lookup returns CDR1 SGHRS and CDR2 YFSETQ. The CDR3 nucleotides are TGCGCCGGCAGCTTGGTAGGGGGGACGGGATATGAAAAACTGTTTTTT. Translation gives CAGSLVGGTGYEKLFF.

The chain combines TRBV5-1 with TRBJ2-4; 9 positions agree with TRBD1. TRBJ2-7 explains the end of the DNA better; the J call may be wrong. Germline CDR1 reads SGHRS; CDR2 reads YFSETQ. This CDR3 is built from 15 residues. The CDR3 is CASSWETGGPYEQYF. CDR3 sequence (DNA): TGCGCCAGCAGCTGGGAGACAGGGGGTCCCTACGAGCAGTACTTC.

This clonotype turned up a few times. J is TRBJ2-3 and V is TRBV20-1; no firm D call. Germline CDR1 DFQATT, CDR2 SNEGSKA (reference sequence). Trimming stripped 0 bases from V and 4 bases from J, with 11 bases between. The CDR3 is 14 residues long. The CDR3, as DNA: TGCAGTGCTAGAGACCCGGGCGGCGCAGATACGCAGTATTTT. It encodes CSARDPGGADTQYF.

This clonotype was found once. The chain has TRBV5-1 and TRBJ2-3; 11 bases map to TRBD1. Germline CDR1 is SGHRS and CDR2 is YFSETQ. CDR3 length: 15 residues. V was pared by 4 bases and J by 4 bases, with 5 bases of the junction left unmatched. The CDR3 nucleotides are TGCGCCAGCAGCATTGGACAGGGGGCATCAGATACGCAGTATTTT. This codes for CASSIGQGASDTQYF.

V is TRBV20-1 and J is TRBJ2-5; weak D call: TRBD2 (6 bases). The germline gives CDR1 DFQATT, CDR2 SNEGSKA (reference sequence). The V gene lost 8 bases and the J gene lost 7 bases, with 20 bases spanning the gap. The CDR3 runs 13 residues. CDR3 protein: CSKKPGGGRTQYF. DNA for the CDR3: TGCAGTAAGAAGCCAGGCGGAGGGAGGACCCAGTACTTC.

V is TRBV12-3 or TRBV12-4 and J is TRBJ2-3, with D tentatively TRBD1 or TRBD2 (5 bases each). The CDR3 totals 14 residues. V lost 10 bases and J 4 bases, leaving 18 bases between the germline ends. CDR3 amino acids: CATKGQRGPDTQYF. CDR3 DNA: TGTGCCACCAAGGGGCAGAGGGGTCCAGATACGCAGTATTTT.

The rearrangement links TRBV5-1 to TRBJ2-3, with D unclear. Deletions cut 4 bases from V and 2 bases from J, with 5 bases between. The germline V gene encodes CDR1 SGHRS and CDR2 YFSETQ. This CDR3 is built from 12 residues. CDR3 region: CASSKYTDTQYF. The CDR3 region has the DNA TGCGCCAGCAGCAAGTACACAGATACGCAGTATTTT.

The genes are TRBV20-1 and TRBJ2-5, with 9 bases matching TRBD2. The germline CDR1 and CDR2 sequences are DFQATT and SNEGSKA (reference sequence). The CDR3 length is 15 residues. V dropped 0 bases and J dropped 1; count of bases not matched to a gene: 3. The CDR3 nucleotides are TGCAGTGCTAGAGATCTGACTAGCGGCCAAGAGACCCAGTACTTC. Translation gives CSARDLTSGQETQYF.

This clonotype was picked up one time. The chain recombines TRBV6-1 with TRBJ1-2; 8 bases map to TRBD1. The CDR3 runs 14 residues. Germline CDR1 and CDR2: MNHNS and SASEGT. J was trimmed by 4 bases and V by 10 bases; bases with no gene match: 11. CDR3 in DNA: TGTGCCACCGACAGGGGTGTACAATTCTATGGCTACACCTTC. Its protein product is CATDRGVQFYGYTF.

This clonotype was observed once. CDR3: CASSLGSEAPEQYF. The CDR3 coding sequence is TGCGCCAGCAGCTTGGGGAGTGAGGCCCCCGAGCAGTACTTC. This chain uses TRBV5-1 with TRBJ2-5; D remains ambiguous. The J call may be in error: the DNA end matches TRBJ2-7 better. The CDR3 has 14 residues. Germline V gene lookup returns CDR1 SGHRS and CDR2 YFSETQ.

V gene TRBV12-3 or TRBV12-4 combines with J gene TRBJ1-2; D gene ambiguous. There are 14 residues in the CDR3. Trimming took 1 base from V and 0 from J, leaving 6 bases between them. CDR3 amino acids: CASSLDGPNYGYTF. The CDR3 nucleotides are TGTGCCAGCAGTTTAGATGGACCTAACTATGGCTACACCTTC.

This chain links TRBV11-2 with TRBJ2-7; 9 nucleotides align to TRBD1. Germline CDR1 SGHAT, CDR2 FQNNGV. J lost 2 bases, V lost 4 bases, and 6 bases had no gene match. The length of the CDR3 is 15 residues. The CDR3 sequence is CASSYRTGEPYEQYF. The CDR3, as DNA: TGTGCCAGCAGCTATAGGACAGGGGAACCCTACGAGCAGTACTTC.

The chain is built from TRBV18 and TRBJ1-1, with 7 bases matching TRBD1. This CDR3 is 14 amino acids long. V gave up 3 bases and J gave up 4 bases; unmatched junction bases: 5. The germline CDR1 and CDR2 sequences are KGHSH and LQKENI. Here the CDR3 DNA reads TGTGCCAGCTCACCGGGGGAGGGGGCCACTGAAGCTTTCTTT. Translated, it gives CASSPGEGATEAFF.

CDR3 region: CASSEETTSVYNEQFF. CDR3 coding DNA: TGTGCCAGCAGTGAAGAAACAACTAGCGTCTACAATGAGCAGTTCTTC. The chain joins TRBV2 to TRBJ2-1; TRBD2 matches 7 bases. The CDR3 totals 16 residues. The V gene end was trimmed by 1 base and the J gene end by 3 bases; junction bases not matched to a gene: 6. Germline CDR1 SNHLY, CDR2 FYNNEI.

The chain recombines TRBV4-2 with TRBJ2-3; the match to TRBD2 covers 11 bases. CDR3 length equals 16 residues. CDR1 LGHNA and CDR2 YNFKEQ come from the germline V gene. The junction had 3 bases not matched to a gene; V was cut back by 2 bases and J by 2 bases. The CDR3 region has the DNA TGTGCCAGCAGCCAACTAGCGGGGGGAGTCACAGATACGCAGTATTTT. Translating it yields CASSQLAGGVTDTQYF.

To note about this clonotype: The junction departs from germline at one end; a sequencing error may be responsible. Here the CDR3 reads CSSRQGAHGYTF. The CDR3 nucleotides read TGCAGTTCTAGACAGGGGGCGCATGGCTACACCTTC. V usage is TRBV20-1 and J usage is TRBJ1-2, with 10 bases that match TRBD1. From germline, CDR1 is DFQATT and CDR2 SNEGSKA (reference sequence). CDR3 size: 12 residues.

The chain couples TRBV15 to TRBJ2-7, with TRBD1 matching over 10 bases. The germline gives CDR1 LNHNV, CDR2 YYDKDF (reference sequence). J gave up 2 bases and V 0 bases, and 1 base lay outside the gene matches. The CDR3 extends over 15 amino acids. CDR3: CATSREDRGAYEQYF. The CDR3 nucleotides read TGTGCCACCAGCAGAGAGGACAGGGGGGCCTACGAGCAGTACTTC.